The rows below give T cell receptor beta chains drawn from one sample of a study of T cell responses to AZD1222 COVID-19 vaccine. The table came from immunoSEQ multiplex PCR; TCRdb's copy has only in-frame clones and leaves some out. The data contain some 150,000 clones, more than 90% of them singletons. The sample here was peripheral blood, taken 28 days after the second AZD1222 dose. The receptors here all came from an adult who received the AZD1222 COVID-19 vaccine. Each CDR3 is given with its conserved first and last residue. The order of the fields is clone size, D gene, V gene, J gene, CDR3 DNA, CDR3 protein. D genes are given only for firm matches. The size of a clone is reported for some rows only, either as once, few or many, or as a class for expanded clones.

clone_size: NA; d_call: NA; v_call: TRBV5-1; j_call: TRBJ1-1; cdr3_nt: TGCGCCAGCAGCAACAGGGCCCTGAACACTGAAGCTTTCTTT; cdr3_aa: CASSNRALNTEAFF
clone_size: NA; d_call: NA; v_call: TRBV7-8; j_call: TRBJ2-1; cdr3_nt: TGTGCCAGCAGCCTGGGACTTTTAGGCCACAATGAGCAGTTCTTC; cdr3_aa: CASSLGLLGHNEQFF
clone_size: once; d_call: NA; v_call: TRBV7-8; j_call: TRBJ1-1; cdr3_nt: TGTGCCAGCAGCCAAGGCACTTCCCCCCGGCGGAACACTGAAGCTTTCTTT; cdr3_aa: CASSQGTSPRRNTEAFF
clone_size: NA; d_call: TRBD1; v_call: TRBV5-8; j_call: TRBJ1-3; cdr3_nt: TGTGCCAGCAGCTTGGGGGACAGGGGGCCTGGAAACACCATATATTTT; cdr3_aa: CASSLGDRGPGNTIYF
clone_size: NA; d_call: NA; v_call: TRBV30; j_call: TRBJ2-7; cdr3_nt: TGTGCCTGGACCCGAGTCGGACGGAACTCCTACGAGCAGTACTTC; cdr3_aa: CAWTRVGRNSYEQYF
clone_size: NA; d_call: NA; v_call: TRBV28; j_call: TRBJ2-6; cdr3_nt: TGTGCCAGCAGTCCCGGGGTGGCTGGGGCCAACGTCCTGACTTTC; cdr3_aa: CASSPGVAGANVLTF
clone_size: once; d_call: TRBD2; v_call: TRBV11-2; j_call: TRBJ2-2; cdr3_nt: TGTGCCAGCAGCTTACATCGGCTAGCGGGATACTCCGCCGGGGAGCTGTTTTTT; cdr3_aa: CASSLHRLAGYSAGELFF
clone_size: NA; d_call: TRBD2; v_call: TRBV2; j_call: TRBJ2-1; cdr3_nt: TGTGCCAGCAGTCCTAGCGGGAGGGCCTACAATGAGCAGTTCTTC; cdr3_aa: CASSPSGRAYNEQFF
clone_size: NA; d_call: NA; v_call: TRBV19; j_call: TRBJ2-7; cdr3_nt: TGTGCCAGTAGTATGAGGGGAGGATACGAGCAGTACTTC; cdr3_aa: CASSMRGGYEQYF
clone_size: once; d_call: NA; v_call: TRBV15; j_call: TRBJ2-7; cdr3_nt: TGTGCCACCAGCAGAGTCGTGATCGGTAACGAGCAGTACTTC; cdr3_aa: CATSRVVIGNEQYF
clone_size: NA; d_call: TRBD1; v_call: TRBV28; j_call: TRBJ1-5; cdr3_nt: TGTGCCAGCAAGAACCTGGACAGGCCGTGGGGGGGTCGCAATCAGCCCCAGCATTTT; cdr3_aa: CASKNLDRPWGGRNQPQHF
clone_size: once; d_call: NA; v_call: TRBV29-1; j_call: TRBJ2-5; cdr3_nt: TGCAGCGTAGGACCTGGGGAGACCCAGTACTTC; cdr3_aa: CSVGPGETQYF
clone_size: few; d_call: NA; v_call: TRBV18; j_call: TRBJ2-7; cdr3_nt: TGTGCCAGCTCACGTACTAAATTTCGGGACGAAGCCCATTCCTACGAGCAGTACTTC; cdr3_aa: CASSRTKFRDEAHSYEQYF
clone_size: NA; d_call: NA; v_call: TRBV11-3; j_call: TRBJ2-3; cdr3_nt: TGTGCCAGCACCACCCTCGGAGATACGCAGTATTTT; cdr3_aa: CASTTLGDTQYF
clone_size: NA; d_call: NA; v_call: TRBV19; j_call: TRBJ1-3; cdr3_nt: TGTGCCAGTAAAACAGGGTTTAGAAACACCATATATTTT; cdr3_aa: CASKTGFRNTIYF
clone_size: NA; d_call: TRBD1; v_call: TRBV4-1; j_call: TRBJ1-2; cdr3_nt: TGCGCCAGCAGCCAAGGGGGGGGACAGGGAGGCGGCTACACCTTC; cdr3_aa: CASSQGGGQGGGYTF
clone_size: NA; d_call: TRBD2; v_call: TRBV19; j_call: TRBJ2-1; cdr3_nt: TGTGCCAGTAGTGATAGGGACTACTACAATGAGCAGTTCTTC; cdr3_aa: CASSDRDYYNEQFF
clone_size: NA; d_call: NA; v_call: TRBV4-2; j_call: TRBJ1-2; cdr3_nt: TGTGCCAGCAGCCAAGATAAATTGACAGTTAATGGCTACACCTTC; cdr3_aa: CASSQDKLTVNGYTF
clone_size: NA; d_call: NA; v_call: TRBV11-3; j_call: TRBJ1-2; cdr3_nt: TGTGCCAGCAGCTTAGAAGGGCGGGGAGGCAACTATGGCTACACCTTC; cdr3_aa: CASSLEGRGGNYGYTF
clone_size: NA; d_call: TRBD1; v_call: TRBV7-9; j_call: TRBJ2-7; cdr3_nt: TGTGCCAGCAGCTCGGGACAGATGCCCTCCTACGAGCAGTACTTC; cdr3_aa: CASSSGQMPSYEQYF
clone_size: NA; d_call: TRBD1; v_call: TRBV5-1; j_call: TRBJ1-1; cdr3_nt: TGCGCCAGCAGTCTGGGGCCGGGACAGTCGAACACTGAAGCTTTCTTT; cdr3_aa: CASSLGPGQSNTEAFF
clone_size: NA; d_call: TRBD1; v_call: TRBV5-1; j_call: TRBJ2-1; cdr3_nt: TGCGCCAGCAGCAGCTGGACAGGGGGCGGTTACAATGAGCAGTTCTTC; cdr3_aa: CASSSWTGGGYNEQFF
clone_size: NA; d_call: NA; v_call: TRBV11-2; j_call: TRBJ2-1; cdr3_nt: TGTGCCAGCACCCTACTAGCCGCACCGTACAATGAGCAGTTCTTC; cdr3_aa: CASTLLAAPYNEQFF
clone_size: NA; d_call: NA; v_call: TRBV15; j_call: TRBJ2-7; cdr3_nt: TGTGCCACCAGCAGAGATCGCGGGCTAGACTACGAGCAGTACTTC; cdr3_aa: CATSRDRGLDYEQYF
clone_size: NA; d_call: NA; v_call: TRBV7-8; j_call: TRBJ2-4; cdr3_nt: TGTGCCAGCAGCCCAGTATCCGGGTCCAAAAACATTCAGTACTTC; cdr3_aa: CASSPVSGSKNIQYF
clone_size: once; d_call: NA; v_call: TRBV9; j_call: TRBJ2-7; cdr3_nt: TGTGCCAGCAGCGTGGGTCTTGGCGGTGAATACGAGCAGTACTTC; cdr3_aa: CASSVGLGGEYEQYF
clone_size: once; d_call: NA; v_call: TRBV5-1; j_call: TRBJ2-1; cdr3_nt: TGCGCCAGCAGCTTACAGGCCAGGGAGTCCTACAATGAGCAGTTCTTC; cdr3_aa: CASSLQARESYNEQFF
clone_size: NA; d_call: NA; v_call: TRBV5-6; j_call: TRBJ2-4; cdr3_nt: TGTGCCAGCAGCTTGGCCGCGGCCAAAAACATTCAGTACTTC; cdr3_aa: CASSLAAAKNIQYF
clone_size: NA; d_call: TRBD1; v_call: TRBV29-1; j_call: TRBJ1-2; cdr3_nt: TGCAGCGTCCCTACAGGGGGACAGGGTCGAAATGCTAACTATGGCTACACCTTC; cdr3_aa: CSVPTGGQGRNANYGYTF
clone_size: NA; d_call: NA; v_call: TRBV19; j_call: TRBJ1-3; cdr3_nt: TGTGCCAGTACTCTTCAGGGAATGGGAGACACCATATATTTT; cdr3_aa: CASTLQGMGDTIYF
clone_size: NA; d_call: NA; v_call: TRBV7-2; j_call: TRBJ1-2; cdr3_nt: TGTGCCAGCAGCTTAGGGGGCCGGACTAACTATGGCTACACCTTC; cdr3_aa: CASSLGGRTNYGYTF
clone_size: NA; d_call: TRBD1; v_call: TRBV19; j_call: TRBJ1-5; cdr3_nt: TGTGCCAGCGGCTATCCGGGACAGGGGTTGCAGCCCCAGCATTTT; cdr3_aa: CASGYPGQGLQPQHF
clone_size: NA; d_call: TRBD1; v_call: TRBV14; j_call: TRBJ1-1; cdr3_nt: TGTGCCAGCAGCAAGGGACAGGGCTACACTGAAGCTTTCTTT; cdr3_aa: CASSKGQGYTEAFF
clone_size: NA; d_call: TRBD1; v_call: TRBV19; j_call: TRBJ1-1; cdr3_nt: TGTGCCAGTCGTCTTTGGGACAGGGGGCTTTCTGAAGCTTTCTTT; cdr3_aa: CASRLWDRGLSEAFF